This T cell receptor (beta chain) originates from a study of cytomegalovirus exposure and HLA in healthy donors. Use of 60 Vbeta and 13 Jbeta primers characterized the PCR. Sequencing was performed with immunoSEQ multiplex PCR; in TCRdb, only in-frame clones are kept and a portion is missing. The sample shows 90,000 or so clones, approximately 70% of them seen only once. Germline trimming cut 4 bases from V and 0 bases from J; bases unmatched to any gene: 6. The CDR3 contains 16 residues. The germline CDR1 and CDR2 sequences are LNHDA and SQIVND (reference sequence). The specimen sequenced was PBMCs. This TCR derives from a man aged 50 to 60 in good health and CMV-seronegative. J is TRBJ1-2 and V is TRBV19; the match to TRBD1 covers 9 bases. The CDR3 spells CASSRGQGSANYGYTF. CDR3 sequence (DNA): TGTGCCAGTAGTAGGGGACAGGGTTCAGCTAACTATGGCTACACCTTC.